This T cell receptor (beta chain) was identified in a study of blood T cell repertoires in COVID-19. This CDR3 is 16 amino acids long. Germline V gene sequence: CDR1 SGHRS, CDR2 YFSETQ. V lost 10 bases, J lost 0 bases, and 20 bases lay in between. The data were produced by immunoSEQ multiplex PCR, yet TCRdb's version contains in-frame clones alone and is incomplete. The sample yields 120,000 to 150,000 clones, 82% seen once. The source is a woman older than 75 with acute or convalescent COVID-19. J is TRBJ2-1 and V is TRBV5-1, with D maybe TRBD2 (6 bases). The sequenced sample consisted of peripheral blood. CDR3 nucleotide sequence: TGCGCCTGCTGCGCTGGGTGGAGGGGCTCCTACAATGAGCAGTTCTTC. This gives the protein CACCAGWRGSYNEQFF.